The 19 T cell receptor beta chains below all came from one sample that was sequenced in a study of post-analysis software for immune sequencing data (dated by TCRdb to the mid-2010s). General conclusions and limits of the study: Patients showed significantly higher frequencies than controls for roughly five TRBV segments, among them TRBV5-6, TRBV5-1 and TRBV20-1.

These receptors have no identified antigens. Library construction relied on PCR. TCRdb shows the sequencer as Illumina HiSeq 2500. To reduce PCR and sequencing biases, unique molecular identifiers were incorporated into the TCR beta cDNA libraries. The public reads were reanalyzed by TCRdb: fastp trimming at Q25, MiXCR alignment, in-frame beta chains only. CDR3 protein duplicates are merged, each entry listing the most common genes and DNA. The sample table holds 450,000 or so distinct CDR3 sequences, of which roughly 46% were seen once. The ten largest clones take up around 10% of the sample. Sample: blood. These TCRs come from a girl between 10 and 17 years old with multiple sclerosis.

This clonotype was observed a handful of times. The V call is TRBV15, the J call TRBJ2-1; tentatively, D is TRBD1 (5 bases). Trimming pared 0 bases from V and 7 bases from J, leaving 10 bases between. Germline values: CDR1 LNHNV, CDR2 YYDKDF (reference sequence). The CDR3 length is 14 residues. The CDR3 DNA reads as TGTGCCACCAGCAGAGATCGACAGAGGAATGAGCAGTTCTTC. Protein: CATSRDRQRNEQFF.

The sample holds a few counts of this clonotype. Given a much more abundant clone one base away, this may be a read error. J is TRBJ1-4 and V is TRBV29-1; maybe TRBD1 (6 bases). The CDR3 runs to 14 residues. Germline CDR1 reads SQVTM; CDR2 reads ANQGSEA. The CDR3 is CSVVGGATNEKRFF. CDR3 sequence (DNA): TGCAGCGTTGTAGGGGGTGCAACTAATGAAAAACGGTTTTTT.

The rearrangement uses TRBV7-6 and TRBJ1-4, with a possible D match to TRBD1 (5 bases). There are 14 residues in the CDR3. Trimming pared 4 bases from V and 8 bases from J, leaving 14 bases between. Germline V gene sequence: CDR1 SGHVS, CDR2 FNYEAQ. This CDR3 reads CASSSGTMNEKLFF. CDR3 in DNA: TGTGCCAGCAGCTCCGGGACCATGAACGAAAAACTGTTTTTT.

This clonotype was recorded once. This chain joins TRBV29-1 and TRBJ2-1, with a weak D call TRBD2 (6 bases). The CDR3 has 13 amino acids. Germline CDR1 is SQVTM and CDR2 is ANQGSEA. V gave up 4 bases and J gave up 9 bases, with 16 bases separating them. The CDR3 loop reads CSVGRERTPEQFF. CDR3 nucleotides: TGCAGCGTTGGTCGGGAGCGCACCCCTGAGCAGTTCTTC.

This clonotype was picked up a small number of times. The chain employs TRBV11-3 and TRBJ2-1, with D possibly matching TRBD2 (6 bases). The germline V gene encodes CDR1 SGHNT and CDR2 YENEEA. Trimming removed 5 bases from V and 5 bases from J, with 16 bases in between. The CDR3 runs to 15 residues. The CDR3 DNA sequence: TGTGCCAGCAGCGGCGGGACTCGAGGGAACAATGAGCAGTTCTTC. Its translation is CASSGGTRGNNEQFF.

This clonotype came up a few times. The chain joins TRBV27 to TRBJ2-7, with 8 bases that match TRBD2. The germline V gene encodes CDR1 MNHEY and CDR2 SMNVEV (reference sequence). V was clipped by 7 bases and J by 3 bases; unmatched bases: 2. The CDR3 extends over 12 amino acids. This CDR3 reads CASTGLGYEQYF. The CDR3 DNA is TGTGCCAGCACGGGACTAGGCTACGAGCAGTACTTC.

Comment on this clonotype: Its ends do not fully match the called genes, so a read error is possible. The V gene is TRBV12-3 or TRBV12-4, the J gene TRBJ2-1, with a weak D call TRBD2 (6 bases). The CDR3 has 17 amino acids. The CDR3 DNA follows: TGTGCCAGCAGCCGTCCGGGACTTTTGAGCTCCTACAAGGAGCAGTTCTTC. It yields the protein CASSRPGLLSSYKEQFF.

The rearrangement links TRBV20-1 to TRBJ2-5; no definite D call. The germline CDR1 and CDR2 sequences are DFQATT and SNEGSKA (reference sequence). This CDR3 comprises 14 residues. Between the trimmed V and J ends, which lost 1 base and 5 bases, there was a span of 14 bases. CDR3 nucleotides: TGCAGTGCTAGAGGACACTTCCCCGGGGAGACCCAGTACTTC. As protein: CSARGHFPGETQYF.

This clonotype was counted only a few times. The chain is built from TRBV28 and TRBJ1-1; 7 positions agree with TRBD1. The CDR3 is 15 residues long. Trimming took 4 bases from V and 1 from J; bases not matched to a gene: 6. Germline CDR1 and CDR2: MDHEN and SYDVKM. CDR3 nucleotide sequence: TGTGCCAGCAGTTCGACAGGGAGAGAGAACACTGAAGCTTTCTTT. Translated: CASSSTGRENTEAFF.

This chain connects TRBV28 to TRBJ1-1, with D possibly TRBD1 on 5 matching bases. The CDR3 covers 14 residues. V was trimmed by 5 bases and J by 2 bases, leaving 12 bases between them. Per the germline V gene, CDR1 is MDHEN and CDR2 is SYDVKM. This CDR3 reads CASSAPGSNTEAFF. CDR3 coding DNA: TGTGCCAGCAGTGCCCCAGGGAGCAACACTGAAGCTTTCTTT.

J is TRBJ1-2 and V is TRBV29-1; tentatively, D is TRBD1 (6 bases). CDR3 length equals 14 residues. The germline V gene has CDR1 SQVTM and CDR2 ANQGSEA. Deletions cut 1 base from V and 4 bases from J, with 13 bases between. The CDR3 here is CSVEGAGAGYGYTF. In DNA, the CDR3 is TGCAGCGTTGAAGGCGCGGGGGCCGGCTATGGCTACACCTTC.

The J gene is TRBJ2-1, the V gene TRBV20-1, with 11 bases fitting TRBD2. V lost 2 bases, J lost 8 bases, and 8 bases stayed unmatched. The length of the CDR3 is 15 residues. From germline, CDR1 is DFQATT and CDR2 SNEGSKA (reference sequence). CDR3 in amino acids: CSARLSGRASDEQFF. CDR3 in DNA: TGCAGTGCTAGACTTAGCGGGAGGGCCTCCGATGAGCAGTTCTTC.

The chain joins TRBV12-3 or TRBV12-4 to TRBJ2-3; TRBD1 is a possible D gene (6 bases). Trimming removed 6 bases at V and 1 base at J, with 11 bases between. CDR3 length: 14 residues. CDR3 sequence reads: CASSQGYGTDTQYF. CDR3 in DNA: TGTGCCAGCAGCCAGGGGTATGGCACAGATACGCAGTATTTT.

This clonotype occurred once. The chain combines TRBV15 with TRBJ1-5; D unresolved. Germline V lookup: CDR1 LNHNV, CDR2 YYDKDF (reference sequence). The length of the CDR3 is 13 residues. Trimming shortened V by 2 bases and J by 6 bases, and 8 bases separated the two germline ends. The CDR3 is CATSRSTGQPQHF. DNA for the CDR3: TGTGCCACCAGCAGATCTACGGGTCAGCCCCAGCATTTT.

The J gene is TRBJ1-2, the V gene TRBV29-1; 9 nucleotides align to TRBD1. The CDR3 is 12 amino acids. CDR1 and CDR2 from the germline V gene are SQVTM and ANQGSEA. The ends lost 4 bases at V and 7 bases at J; junction bases unmatched: 4. The CDR3 bases are TGCAGCGTTGTGGACAGGGGCTCTGGCTACACCTTC. Translating gives CSVVDRGSGYTF.

Worth noting for this clonotype: One end of the junction fails to match germline, which may point to a read error. For the CDR3, the DNA is TGCAGCGTTGCCCGACAGGGGGCGCTTCCTAATGAAAGACTGTTTTTT. As protein: CSVARQGALPNERLFF. V usage is TRBV29-1 and J usage is TRBJ1-4, with TRBD1 identical over 10 bases. Germline-derived CDR1 and CDR2 are SQVTM and ANQGSEA. The CDR3 length is 16 residues.

This rearrangement joins TRBV28 to TRBJ2-7, with D perhaps matching TRBD1 (6 bases). Germline V lookup: CDR1 MDHEN, CDR2 SYDVKM. V lost 3 bases, J lost 3 bases, and 12 bases lay in between. There are 14 residues in the CDR3. CDR3 coding DNA: TGTGCCAGCAGTTTGACAGGAGTACGCTACGAGCAGTACTTC. This sequence encodes CASSLTGVRYEQYF.

The chain's CDR3 is CASSYEPTETYNSPLHF. CDR3 coding DNA: TGTGCCAGCAGTTACGAACCGACGGAGACCTATAATTCACCCCTCCACTTT. The gene calls are TRBV6-5 and TRBJ1-6; D ambiguous. With 2 bases removed from V and 2 bases from J, the gap between germline ends came to 13 bases. CDR3 length: 17 amino acids. CDR1 and CDR2 (germline): MNHEY, SVGAGI.

Regarding this clonotype: Germline is not matched at one junction end, which may reflect a read error. The chain is built from TRBV20-1 and TRBJ2-3; a possible D gene is TRBD2 (6 bases). Germline V lookup: CDR1 DFQATT, CDR2 SNEGSKA (reference sequence). CDR3 length: 13 amino acids. CDR3 region: CSARGTSTDTQYF. The CDR3 DNA sequence: TGCAGTGCCAGAGGGACTAGCACAGATACGCAGTATTTT.